This paragraph covers one T cell receptor beta chain sequence. Using a J-beta primer mix together with a sample-barcoded 5' primer, a second PCR was run for roughly 7 to 12 cycles. Every sample returned 2.5 million or more CDR3-containing paired-end reads. TCRdb re-derived calls from the 5' RACE reads in MiXCR, one entry per CDR3 protein. This sample has approximately 800,000 distinct CDR3 sequences, with roughly 60% found just once. This entry comes from a study of blood T cells in healthy people across ages. The CDR3 extends over 13 amino acids. V lost 2 bases and J 2 bases, leaving 9 bases between the germline ends. Germline assignment: CDR1 DFQATT and CDR2 SNEGSKA (reference sequence).

The V call is TRBV20-1, the J call TRBJ2-5, with a tentative D call TRBD2 (5 bases). This clonotype originated in a man in his thirties or forties in good health. The sequencing sample was made of blood. CDR3 loop: CSARPRGQETQYF. CDR3 DNA sequence: TGCAGTGCTAGACCTAGAGGGCAAGAGACCCAGTACTTC.